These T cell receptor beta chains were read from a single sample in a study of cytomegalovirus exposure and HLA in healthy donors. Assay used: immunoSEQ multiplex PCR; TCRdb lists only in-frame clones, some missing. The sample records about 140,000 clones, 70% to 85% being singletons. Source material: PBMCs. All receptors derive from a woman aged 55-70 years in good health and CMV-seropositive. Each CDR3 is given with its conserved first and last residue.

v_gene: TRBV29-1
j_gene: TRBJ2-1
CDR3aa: CSVCLADVRDEQFF

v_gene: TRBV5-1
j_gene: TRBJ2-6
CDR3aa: CASSLAQGVNVLTF

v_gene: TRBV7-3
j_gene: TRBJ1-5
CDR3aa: CASSRSSNQPQHF

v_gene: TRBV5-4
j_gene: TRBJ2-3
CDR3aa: CASSFRTGRASTDTQYF

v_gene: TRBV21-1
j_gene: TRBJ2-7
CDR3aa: CASSKGGSYEQYF

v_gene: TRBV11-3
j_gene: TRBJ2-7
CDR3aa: CASSSTPQGSYEQYF

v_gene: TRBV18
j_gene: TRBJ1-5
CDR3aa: CASSPLPIRADYQPQHF

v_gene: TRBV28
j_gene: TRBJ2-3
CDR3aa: CASSLSGGLTDTQYF

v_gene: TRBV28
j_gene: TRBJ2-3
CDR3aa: CASSYLQGSDTQYF

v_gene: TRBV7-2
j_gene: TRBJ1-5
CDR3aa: CASSLGQGYQPQHF

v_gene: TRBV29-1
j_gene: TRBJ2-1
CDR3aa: CSGRVDNEQFF

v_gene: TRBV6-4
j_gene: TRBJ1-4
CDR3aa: CASSDSRRQGAIWDEKLFF

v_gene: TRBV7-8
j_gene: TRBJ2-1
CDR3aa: CASSPQGGHITNEQFF

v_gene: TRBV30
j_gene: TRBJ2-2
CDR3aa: CAWTSRDRGSVDTGELFF

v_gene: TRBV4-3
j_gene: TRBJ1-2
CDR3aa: CASSQERLWGSYGYTF

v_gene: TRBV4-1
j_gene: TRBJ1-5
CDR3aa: CASSHDGQGNQPQHF

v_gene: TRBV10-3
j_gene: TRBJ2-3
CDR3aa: CAISQVICPDTQYF

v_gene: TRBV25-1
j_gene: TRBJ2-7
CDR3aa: CASGGRDYYEQYF

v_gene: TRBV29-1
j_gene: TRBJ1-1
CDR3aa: CSVDYAEDTEAFF

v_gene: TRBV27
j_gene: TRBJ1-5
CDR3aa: CASSPSSAGPSNQPQHF

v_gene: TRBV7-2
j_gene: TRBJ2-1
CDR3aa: CASTQGAAGYNEQFF

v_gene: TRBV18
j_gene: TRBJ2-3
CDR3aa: CASSPSSGRGDTQYF

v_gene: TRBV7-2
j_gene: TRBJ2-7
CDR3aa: CASSRRTSGIDEQYF

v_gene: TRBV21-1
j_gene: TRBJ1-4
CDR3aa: CASSTNTPRGAYNEKLFF

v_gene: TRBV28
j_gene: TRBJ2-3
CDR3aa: CASSETRGRGTDTQYF

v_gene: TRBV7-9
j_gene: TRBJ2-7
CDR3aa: CASSSSDRGLNEQYF

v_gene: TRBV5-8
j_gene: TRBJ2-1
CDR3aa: CASSFTGNNEQFF

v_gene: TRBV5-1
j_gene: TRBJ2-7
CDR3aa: CASLTGGLAGSEQYF

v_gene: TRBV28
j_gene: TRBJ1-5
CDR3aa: CASRSTIAPVDQPQHF

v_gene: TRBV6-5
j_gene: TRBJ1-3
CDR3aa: CASSYSIGNTIYF

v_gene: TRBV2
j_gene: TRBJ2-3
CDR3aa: CASRLAAGTDTQYF

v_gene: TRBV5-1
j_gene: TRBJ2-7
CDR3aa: CASSLAGGGDEQYF

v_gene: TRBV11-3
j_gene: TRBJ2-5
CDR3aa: CASSSVYDNQETQYF

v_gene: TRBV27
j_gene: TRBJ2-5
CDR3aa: CASSFYSGSVKTQYF

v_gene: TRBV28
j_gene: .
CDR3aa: CASTPDLSYEQYF

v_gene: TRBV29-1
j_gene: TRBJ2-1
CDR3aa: CSVDRTGVDNEQFF

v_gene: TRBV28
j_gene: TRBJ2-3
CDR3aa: CASKEGLADTQYF

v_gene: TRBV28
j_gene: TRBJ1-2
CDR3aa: CASSLRTRTPSWGNYGYTF

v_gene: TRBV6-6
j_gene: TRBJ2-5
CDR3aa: CASSRTGNQETQYF

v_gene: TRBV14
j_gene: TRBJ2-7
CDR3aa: CASSQAGLLGEQYF

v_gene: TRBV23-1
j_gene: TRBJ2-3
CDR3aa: CASSQTGKADTQYF

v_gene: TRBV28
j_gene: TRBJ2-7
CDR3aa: CASRDIYEQYF

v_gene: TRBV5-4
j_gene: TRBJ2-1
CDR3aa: CASSRAGSSYNEQFF

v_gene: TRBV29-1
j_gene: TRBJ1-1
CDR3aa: CSVTGMNTEAFF

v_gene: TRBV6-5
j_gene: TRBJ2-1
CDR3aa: CASCTSSYNEQFF

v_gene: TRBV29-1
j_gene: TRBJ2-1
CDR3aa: CSVDRRSWYGDNEQFF

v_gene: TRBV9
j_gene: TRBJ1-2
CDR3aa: CASGEGRDRDYGYTF

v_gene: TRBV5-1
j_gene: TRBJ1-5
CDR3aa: CASSWGEGQPQHF

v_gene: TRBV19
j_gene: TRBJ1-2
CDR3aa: CASSPGTGEGYGYTF

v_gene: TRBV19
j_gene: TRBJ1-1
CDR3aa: CASSKTGATEAFF

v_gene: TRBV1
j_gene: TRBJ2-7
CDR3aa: CASSRPRLAGGNYEQYF

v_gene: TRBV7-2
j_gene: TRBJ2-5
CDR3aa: CASSSGGTGLLEQYF

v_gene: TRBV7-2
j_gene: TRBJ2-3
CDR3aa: CASSLESSGATDTQYF

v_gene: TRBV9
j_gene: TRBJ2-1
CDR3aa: CASSVVGQGGNNEQFF

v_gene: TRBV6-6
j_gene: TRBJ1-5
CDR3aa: CASSPRGHSNQPQHF